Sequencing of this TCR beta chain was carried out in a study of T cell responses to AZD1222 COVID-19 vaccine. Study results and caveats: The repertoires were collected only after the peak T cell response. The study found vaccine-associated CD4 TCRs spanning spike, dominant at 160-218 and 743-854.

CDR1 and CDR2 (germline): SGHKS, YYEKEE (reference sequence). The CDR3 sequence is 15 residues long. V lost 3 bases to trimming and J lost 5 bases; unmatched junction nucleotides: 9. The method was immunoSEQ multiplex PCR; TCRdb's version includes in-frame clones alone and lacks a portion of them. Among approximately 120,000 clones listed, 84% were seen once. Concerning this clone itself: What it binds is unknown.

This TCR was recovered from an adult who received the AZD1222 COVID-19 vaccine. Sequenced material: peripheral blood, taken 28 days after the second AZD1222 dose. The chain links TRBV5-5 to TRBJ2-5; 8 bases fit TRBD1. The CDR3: CASSSLAGGDETQYF. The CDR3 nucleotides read TGTGCCAGCAGCTCTCTAGCAGGGGGCGACGAGACCCAGTACTTC.